The rows below give T cell receptor beta chains drawn from one sample of a study of Ad26.COV2.S vaccination and SARS-CoV-2 variants. TCRdb's copy holds only in-frame clones and misses some; the assay was immunoSEQ multiplex PCR. The sample has 450,000 to 550,000 clones, 89% seen once. Sequenced material: peripheral blood, taken in a trial of Ad26.COV2.S vaccine versus placebo. These receptors originate from a person aged 18-60 years who received the Ad26.COV2.S COVID-19 vaccine or a placebo. CDR3s include the opening cysteine and the closing phenylalanine or tryptophan. Fields, in order: CDR3 length, D gene, V gene, clone size, J gene, CDR3 protein, CDR3 DNA. D genes are given only for firm matches. The size field is filled for only some rows; it gives once, few, many or a size class.

>16|TRBD2|TRBV5-1|.|TRBJ2-3
CASSRQAGAPTDTQYF
TGCGCCAGCAGCCGACAAGCGGGGGCCCCCACAGATACGCAGTATTTT
>15|.|TRBV7-9|.|TRBJ2-1
CASSLVQSGLDEQFF
TGTGCCAGCAGCTTAGTTCAGTCAGGTCTCGATGAGCAGTTCTTC
>13|.|TRBV27|few|TRBJ2-1
CASKIRPYGEQFF
TGTGCCAGCAAGATCCGCCCGTACGGTGAGCAGTTCTTC
>16|.|TRBV7-6|.|TRBJ2-2
CASSGRAMANTGELFF
TGTGCCAGCAGCGGCCGGGCCATGGCGAACACCGGGGAGCTGTTTTTT
>14|.|TRBV6-2/TRBV6-3|.|TRBJ2-7
CASSYSDRIREQYF
TGTGCCAGCAGTTACTCGGACAGAATACGCGAGCAGTACTTC
>14|TRBD2|TRBV6-5|.|TRBJ2-7
CASSELAGGYEQYF
TGTGCCAGCAGCGAGTTAGCGGGAGGCTACGAGCAGTACTTC
>16|TRBD2|TRBV18|.|TRBJ2-2
CASSPGLAGVTGELFF
TGTGCCAGCTCACCGGGACTAGCGGGGGTGACCGGGGAGCTGTTTTTT
>17|.|TRBV2|.|TRBJ2-1
CASSPYTGRSSYNEQFF
TGTGCCAGCAGTCCGTATACGGGACGCAGCTCCTACAATGAGCAGTTCTTC
>13|.|TRBV2|.|TRBJ2-3
CASSTAKTDTQYF
TGTGCCAGCAGCACGGCCAAAACAGATACGCAGTATTTT
>14|.|TRBV18|.|TRBJ1-1
CASSPGALKTEAFF
TGTGCCAGCTCACCAGGGGCGCTGAAAACTGAAGCTTTCTTT
>17|TRBD1|TRBV24-1|.|TRBJ2-7
CATSDAPGTGAPYEQYF
TGTGCCACCAGTGATGCTCCGGGGACAGGGGCCCCTTACGAGCAGTACTTC
>17|TRBD2|TRBV30|.|TRBJ2-5
CAWTPGLAGGPWETQYF
TGTGCCTGGACCCCTGGACTAGCGGGGGGGCCATGGGAGACCCAGTACTTC
>16|TRBD1|TRBV24-1|.|TRBJ1-5
CATSDSRTGSHQPQHF
TGTGCCACCAGTGATTCCCGGACAGGCTCCCATCAGCCCCAGCATTTT
>19|TRBD2|TRBV3-1/TRBV3-2|.|TRBJ2-1
CASSQDPGLAGGTYNEQFF
TGTGCCAGCAGCCAAGACCCGGGACTAGCGGGAGGAACCTACAATGAGCAGTTCTTC
>15|TRBD1|TRBV2|.|TRBJ1-4
CASSPDRGQNEKLFF
TGTGCCAGCAGTCCAGACAGGGGACAAAATGAAAAACTGTTTTTT
>14|.|TRBV24-1|.|TRBJ2-6
CATTGSPGANVLTF
TGTGCCACTACCGGGAGCCCTGGGGCCAACGTCCTGACTTTC
>13|.|TRBV6-5|.|TRBJ1-1
CASSYGERTEAFF
TGTGCCAGCAGTTACGGAGAACGGACTGAAGCTTTCTTT
>13|.|TRBV12-3/TRBV12-4|.|TRBJ2-7
CASSPPVVDEQYF
TGTGCCAGCAGCCCCCCCGTTGTGGACGAGCAGTACTTC
>16|.|TRBV4-1|.|TRBJ2-3
CASSQGYGVATDTQYF
TGCGCCAGCAGCCAAGGGTACGGGGTAGCCACAGATACGCAGTATTTT
>13|.|TRBV7-2|.|TRBJ1-5
CASSLGRNQPQHF
TGTGCCAGCAGCTTAGGCCGTAATCAGCCCCAGCATTTT
>12|.|TRBV7-9|.|TRBJ2-7
CASSLVDTEQYF
TGTGCCAGCAGCTTAGTGGACACCGAGCAGTACTTC
>17|.|TRBV5-1|.|TRBJ1-4
CASSFRAGLATNEKLFF
TGCGCCAGCAGCTTTAGGGCAGGGCTCGCAACTAATGAAAAACTGTTTTTT
>14|.|TRBV7-9|.|TRBJ1-1
CASSLGAPNTEAFF
TGTGCCAGCAGCTTAGGGGCCCCGAACACTGAAGCTTTCTTT
>13|.|TRBV30|.|TRBJ2-3
CAWSRLGTDTQYF
TGTGCCTGGAGTCGTCTAGGCACAGATACGCAGTATTTT
>17|TRBD2|TRBV10-3|.|TRBJ2-1
CAISEASGLAGRREQFF
TGTGCCATCAGTGAAGCGTCGGGACTAGCGGGACGAAGAGAGCAGTTCTTC
>13|.|TRBV12-3/TRBV12-4|.|TRBJ1-1
CASRPTGSTEAFF
TGTGCCAGCAGACCCACAGGGTCCACTGAAGCTTTCTTT
>13|TRBD1|TRBV18|.|TRBJ1-1
CASSHRGDTEAFF
TGTGCCAGCTCCCACAGGGGCGACACTGAAGCTTTCTTT
>15|TRBD1|TRBV2|.|TRBJ2-7
CASSVTGTGGNEQYF
TGTGCCAGCAGCGTTACCGGGACAGGGGGCAACGAGCAGTACTTC
>14|.|TRBV3-1/TRBV3-2|.|TRBJ2-5
CASSHPGAQETQYF
TGTGCCAGCAGCCATCCTGGAGCCCAAGAGACCCAGTACTTC
>17|.|TRBV11-2|once|TRBJ2-7
CASSQLSKDLRNYEQYF
TGTGCCAGCAGCCAATTAAGTAAGGACCTACGTAACTACGAGCAGTACTTC
>10|.|TRBV5-8|.|TRBJ1-1
CASHSTEAFF
TGTGCCAGCCACTCCACTGAAGCTTTCTTT
>18|TRBD2|TRBV19|once|TRBJ2-1
CASSRRTSGSSSLRHKFF
TGTGCCAGTAGTAGAAGGACTAGCGGGAGTAGCTCCCTTAGACACAAGTTCTTC
>20|.|TRBV4-3|.|TRBJ2-2
CASSQGGQWPDKEDTGELFF
TGCGCCAGCAGCCAGGGTGGGCAGTGGCCGGACAAAGAAGACACCGGGGAGCTGTTTTTT
>15|.|TRBV29-1|.|TRBJ2-5
CSPPSVGLFSETQYF
TGCAGCCCTCCGTCGGTAGGTCTATTTTCGGAGACCCAGTACTTC
>15|.|TRBV21-1|.|TRBJ2-5
CASSSTRGLGETQYF
TGTGCCAGCAGCAGTACCAGGGGTTTAGGAGAGACCCAGTACTTC
>14|.|TRBV7-9|.|TRBJ2-1
CASSFPGNYNEQFF
TGTGCCAGCAGCTTCCCCGGCAATTACAATGAGCAGTTCTTC
>11|.|TRBV27|.|TRBJ2-3
CASGYRFTQYF
TGTGCCAGCGGCTACAGGTTTACGCAGTATTTT
>14|.|TRBV18|.|TRBJ2-1
CASSPRRADNEQFF
TGTGCCAGCTCACCGCGGCGGGCAGACAATGAGCAGTTCTTC
>18|.|TRBV4-1|.|TRBJ1-1
CASSQDGRPAFGGSEAFF
TGCGCCAGCAGCCAAGATGGGAGGCCAGCCTTCGGGGGTTCTGAAGCTTTCTTT
>15|.|TRBV7-3|.|TRBJ2-5
CASSQLGGAGETQYF
TGTGCCAGCAGCCAACTAGGGGGCGCGGGGGAGACCCAGTACTTC
>11|.|TRBV7-9|.|TRBJ2-5
CASSFVETQYF
TGTGCCAGCAGCTTCGTGGAGACCCAGTACTTC
>12|.|TRBV6-2/TRBV6-3|few|TRBJ1-6
CASSLRGSPLHF
TGTGCCAGCAGTCTAAGGGGCTCACCCCTCCACTTT
>14|.|TRBV25-1|.|TRBJ2-1
CASSEVPQGREQFF
TGTGCCAGCAGTGAGGTCCCACAGGGGAGGGAGCAGTTCTTC
>10|.|TRBV28|.|TRBJ1-4
CACRGEKLFF
TGTGCCTGCCGCGGTGAAAAACTGTTTTTT
>19|TRBD2|TRBV4-2|.|TRBJ2-1
CASSQDPLAGLISYNEQFF
TGTGCCAGCAGCCAAGACCCCCTAGCGGGACTCATCTCCTACAATGAGCAGTTCTTC
>13|.|TRBV5-1|.|TRBJ2-5
CASSLAGHETQYF
TGCGCCAGCAGCTTGGCAGGGCACGAGACCCAGTACTTC
>15|TRBD2|TRBV4-2|.|TRBJ2-3
CASSETSASTDTQYF
TGTGCCAGCAGCGAAACTAGCGCCAGCACAGATACGCAGTATTTT
>13|.|TRBV7-6|.|TRBJ2-1
CASSPLWGNEQFF
TGTGCCAGCAGCCCCCTTTGGGGCAATGAGCAGTTCTTC
>13|.|TRBV6-5|once|TRBJ1-1
CASRLVLNTEAFF
TGTGCCAGCAGGCTTGTTCTAAACACTGAAGCTTTCTTT
>11|.|TRBV2|.|TRBJ2-5
CASKVEETQYF
TGTGCCAGCAAAGTGGAAGAGACCCAGTACTTC
>15|.|TRBV19|.|TRBJ2-3
CASSSIGGDGDTQYF
TGTGCCAGTAGTAGTATAGGAGGGGATGGAGATACGCAGTATTTT